This TCR beta chain was identified during a study of blood T cell repertoires in COVID-19. The repertoire was sequenced with immunoSEQ multiplex PCR; TCRdb's copy has only in-frame clones and lacks some. The table lists about 400,000 clones, over 75% of them singletons, with 2.5% to 3% in the top ten. The CDR3 is 18 amino acids. J was trimmed by 1 base and V by 0 bases; bases with no gene match: 8. Germline V lookup: CDR1 SGDLS, CDR2 YYNGEE. In this sample, this clone turned up once. Sequences were obtained from PBMCs or T cells enriched from blood (not recorded which). The rearrangement links TRBV9 to TRBJ2-3; 10 positions agree with TRBD2. This sequence originates from a woman in her 30s who had recovered from COVID-19. The DNA of the CDR3 is TGTGCCAGCAGCGTAGGGGTCGGTCTAGCGGGGGGCACAGATACGCAGTATTTT. Translation gives CASSVGVGLAGGTDTQYF.